The sequence of this TCR beta chain was determined in a study of early T cells in non-severe SARS-CoV-2 infection. The V end was cut by 10 bases, the J end by 10 bases, with 18 bases between. The V gene's germline CDR1 is MNHNY and CDR2 SVGAGI (reference sequence). The CDR3 is 12 residues long. Concerning this clonotype itself: Its specificity is unknown.

Study conclusions and caveats: CD4 and private specificities were missed by VDJdb matching, which favored anti-spike CD8 responses.

The library protocol tagged individual cDNA molecules with unique molecular identifiers. TCRdb analysed the 5' RACE reads with MiXCR anew, one entry per CDR3 protein. The sample lists 80,000 to 95,000 distinct CDR3 sequences, about 12% seen once, with about 6.5% in the top ten. The sequence was obtained from an adult who was a healthcare worker with PCR-confirmed SARS-CoV-2 infection or an uninfected control (not recorded which). The chain uses TRBV6-6 and TRBJ2-3; D possibly corresponds to TRBD2 (6 bases). Sequenced: whole blood. CDR3 amino acids: CATSAGSRAQYF. For the CDR3, the DNA is TGTGCCACGTCGGCGGGATCCAGGGCGCAGTATTTT.